The T cell receptor beta chain under discussion was sequenced for a study of T cell repertoires in breast cancer. Unpaired genes were suppressed by blocking oligonucleotides during a second nested PCR. TCRdb passed the emulsion pairing reads through MiXCR, listing each CDR3 protein once. Of some 37,000 distinct CDR3 sequences in the sample, about 50% were seen once. Points from the study as a whole: Different nucleotide sequences encoded the shared TCRs, suggesting antigen-driven expansion. TCR overlap with tumor was approximately 8.1% in involved nodes and roughly 2% in tumor-free nodes.

Trimming took off 2 bases at V and 8 bases at J, with 16 bases between the two ends. Per the germline V gene, CDR1 is DFQATT and CDR2 is SNEGSKA (reference sequence). The CDR3 has 14 amino acids. An expanded emulsion RT-PCR with primers for all TCR V genes paired CD8+ T cell chains. This clonotype was counted only a few times. Its target is unknown. The source of this sequence is a pool of human donors with breast cancer or a healthy control (not recorded which). The chain couples TRBV20-1 to TRBJ2-1, with D uncertain. Specimen: CD8+ T cells. CDR3 residues: CSARFLDGSDEQFF. CDR3 DNA: TGCAGTGCTAGATTTCTAGACGGATCGGATGAGCAGTTCTTC.